Below are 20 T cell receptor beta chains sequenced from a single sample in a study of cytomegalovirus exposure and HLA in healthy donors. Assay used: immunoSEQ multiplex PCR; TCRdb lists only in-frame clones, some missing. The sample shows around 140,000 clones, about 88% of them seen only once. Input material: PBMCs. The receptors stem from a man between 18 and 35 years old in good health and CMV-seropositive.

This clone came up a few times. This chain uses TRBV15 with TRBJ1-6; tentatively, D is TRBD1 (5 bases). Germline lookup yields CDR1 LNHNV and CDR2 YYDKDF (reference sequence). V shed 1 base and J shed 5 bases, with 12 bases lying between them. The CDR3 spans 16 residues. The DNA of the CDR3 is TGTGCCACCAGCAGAGGAAGGGGCACTGATAATTCACCCCTCCACTTT. Its translation: CATSRGRGTDNSPLHF.

This clone turned up a few times. The chain carries TRBV6-1 and TRBJ2-2; 7 nucleotides agree with TRBD1. Germline values: CDR1 MNHNS, CDR2 SASEGT. The CDR3 length is 14 residues. The ends lost 6 bases at V and 3 bases at J; junction bases unmatched: 4. CDR3 bases: TGTGCCAGCAGATGGGACAGAGACACCGGGGAGCTGTTTTTT. Amino acids: CASRWDRDTGELFF.

This sequence joins TRBV6-5 and TRBJ1-1; D gene uncertain. This CDR3 has 12 amino acids. The germline gives CDR1 MNHEY, CDR2 SVGAGI. V was cut by 6 bases and J by 1 base, with 6 bases left in between. The DNA of the CDR3 is TGTGCCAGCAGCTCAGGGAACACTGAAGCTTTCTTT. This encodes CASSSGNTEAFF.

The J gene is TRBJ2-3, the V gene TRBV6-4; 10 nucleotides agree with TRBD2. Germline trimming cut 0 bases from V and 1 base from J; bases unmatched to any gene: 1. Germline V gene data show CDR1 as MRHNA and CDR2 as SNTAGT. This CDR3 spans 16 amino acids. The CDR3 DNA is TGTGCCAGCAGTGACTCGAGCGGGGGGGGCACAGATACGCAGTATTTT. This gives the protein CASSDSSGGGTDTQYF.

The gene calls are TRBV27 and TRBJ1-5; possible D gene TRBD1, 5 bases. Germline V gene data show CDR1 as MNHEY and CDR2 as SMNVEV (reference sequence). Between the trimmed V and J ends, which lost 5 bases and 1 base, there was a span of 12 bases. The CDR3 is 15 residues long. The CDR3 nucleotides read TGTGCCAGCAGTCCGGGGGGGTCCAGCAATCAGCCCCAGCATTTT. As protein: CASSPGGSSNQPQHF.

The sample holds one count of this clone. The chain couples TRBV7-3 to TRBJ2-1, with D perhaps TRBD2 (6 bases). Germline CDR1 and CDR2: SGHTA and FQGTGA. The CDR3 is 15 amino acids. V lost 7 bases and J 5 bases, leaving 18 bases between the germline ends. In DNA form, the CDR3 reads TGTGCCAGCACAAAAGCCGGGCGGGGCGACAATGAGCAGTTCTTC. Amino acids: CASTKAGRGDNEQFF.

This chain connects TRBV11-2 to TRBJ1-2, with D hard to call. CDR1 and CDR2 (germline): SGHAT, FQNNGV. The V gene lost 4 bases and the J gene lost 2 bases, with 8 bases spanning the gap. This CDR3 contains 13 residues. The CDR3 is CASSSDSNYGYTF. As DNA, the CDR3 is TGTGCCAGCAGCTCCGACTCCAACTATGGCTACACCTTC.

The chain uses TRBV11-2 and TRBJ2-3; TRBD2 aligns across 12 bases. The germline gives CDR1 SGHAT, CDR2 FQNNGV. V lost 2 bases to trimming and J lost 3 bases; unmatched junction nucleotides: 12. The CDR3 is 19 amino acids. The DNA for the CDR3 is TGTGCCAGCAGCTTAATGGGGCTAGCGGGAGGGAAAGGTACAGATACGCAGTATTTT. It yields the protein CASSLMGLAGGKGTDTQYF. Full variable domain (remainder filled in from reference TRBV11-2 and TRBJ2-3): EAGVAQSPRYKIIEKRQSVAFWCNPISGHATLYWYQQILGQGPKLLIQFQNNGVVDDSQLPKDRFSAERLKGVDSTLKIQPAKLEDSAVYLCASSLMGLAGGKGTDTQYFGPGTRLTVL.

This clone was recorded only once. The chain couples TRBV5-5 to TRBJ2-2; D might be TRBD1 (5 bases). The CDR3 runs to 15 residues. Germline V gene sequence: CDR1 SGHKS, CDR2 YYEKEE (reference sequence). The V gene lost 6 bases and the J gene lost 5 bases, with 17 bases spanning the gap. The CDR3 loop is CASKLGRVGTGELFF. DNA of the CDR3: TGTGCCAGCAAATTAGGCAGGGTGGGGACCGGGGAGCTGTTTTTT.

The V gene is TRBV11-2, the J gene TRBJ2-7; 11 bases match TRBD2. V shed 1 base, J shed 1 base, and the junction held 6 bases outside the gene matches. This CDR3 has 17 amino acids. Germline assignment: CDR1 SGHAT and CDR2 FQNNGV. The CDR3 sequence is CASSLVVSGRASYEQYF. CDR3 sequence (DNA): TGTGCCAGCAGCTTAGTCGTTAGCGGGAGGGCTTCCTACGAGCAGTACTTC.

V gene TRBV6-6 combines with J gene TRBJ2-5; a weak D match, TRBD2 (6 bases). Trimming removed 6 bases from V and 2 bases from J, with 10 bases in between. Germline V gives CDR1 MNHNY, CDR2 SVGAGI (reference sequence). The CDR3 consists of 13 residues. This chain's CDR3 is CASRPGTQETQYF. CDR3 DNA sequence: TGTGCCAGCAGGCCCGGGACTCAAGAGACCCAGTACTTC.

This clone was detected only a few times. The junction departs from the called germline gene at one end, perhaps through a read error. The chain couples TRBV2 to TRBJ2-7, with D unresolved. The length of the CDR3 is 11 residues. Germline V gene data show CDR1 as SNHLY and CDR2 as FYNNEI. CDR3 bases: TGCGCAACCCGCCGAAGGAGCGAGCAGTACTTC. Protein product: CATRRRSEQYF.

The rearrangement uses TRBV27 and TRBJ2-1; 9 nucleotides align to TRBD2. The CDR3 loop spans 15 amino acids. The V segment lost 3 bases and the J segment 5 bases; nucleotides outside the gene matches: 5. The germline V gene encodes CDR1 MNHEY and CDR2 SMNVEV (reference sequence). This CDR3 is CASSFSLAGNNEQFF. CDR3 in DNA: TGTGCCAGCAGTTTCTCGCTAGCGGGAAACAATGAGCAGTTCTTC.

J is TRBJ2-2 and V is TRBV7-9, with 7 bases lining up with TRBD1. Trimming at V came to 7 bases and at J to 2 bases, leaving 4 bases not matched to a gene. This CDR3 has 14 amino acids. The germline V gene has CDR1 SEHNR and CDR2 FQNEAQ (reference sequence). In nucleotides, the CDR3 is TGTGCCAGCACCCGGGACAGAAACACCGGGGAGCTGTTTTTT. Amino acids: CASTRDRNTGELFF.

The chain recombines TRBV19 with TRBJ2-1, with D possibly TRBD2 on 5 matching bases. CDR1 and CDR2 from the germline V gene are LNHDA and SQIVND (reference sequence). The CDR3 consists of 15 residues. V was trimmed by 3 bases and J by 6 bases, leaving 15 bases between them. The CDR3 nucleotides read TGTGCCAGTAGTATTGAGAGGGCCGGGTTCAATGAGCAGTTCTTC. Protein sequence: CASSIERAGFNEQFF.

The CDR3 DNA reads TGTGCCAGCAGTGAAAGGGGGGGCCAAAACATTCAGTACTTC. It codes for CASSERGGQNIQYF. The J gene is TRBJ2-4, the V gene TRBV2; D perhaps matches TRBD2 (7 bases). Deletions cut 2 bases from V and 5 bases from J, with 10 bases between. This CDR3 has 14 residues. Germline values: CDR1 SNHLY, CDR2 FYNNEI.

The chain couples TRBV28 to TRBJ2-7; TRBD1 is a possible D gene (5 bases). Germline V CDR1 and CDR2: MDHEN, SYDVKM. This CDR3 spans 12 amino acids. Between the trimmed V and J ends, which lost 8 bases and 2 bases, there was a span of 10 bases. The CDR3 region is CASQGGAYEQYF. The CDR3 DNA is TGTGCCAGCCAGGGTGGTGCCTACGAGCAGTACTTC.

The chain joins TRBV5-4 to TRBJ2-7; 9 positions agree with TRBD2. The ends lost 4 bases at V and 3 bases at J; junction bases unmatched: 11. Germline lookup yields CDR1 SGHNT and CDR2 YYREEE (reference sequence). The CDR3 is 16 residues long. The CDR3: CASSGGGAIYNYEQYF. The DNA for the CDR3 is TGTGCCAGCAGCGGCGGGGGGGCCATATATAACTACGAGCAGTACTTC.

V usage is TRBV5-5 and J usage is TRBJ2-2; TRBD1 aligns across 8 bases. The germline CDR1 and CDR2 sequences are SGHKS and YYEKEE (reference sequence). The V and J ends lost 2 bases and 1 base, in that order; junction bases with no gene match: 4. The CDR3 contains 16 residues. CDR3 in amino acids: CASSLPGTGNTGELFF. CDR3 bases: TGTGCCAGCAGCTTACCCGGGACAGGGAACACCGGGGAGCTGTTTTTT. Full variable domain (missing parts from reference TRBV5-5 and TRBJ2-2): DAGVTQSPTHLIKTRGQQVTLRCSPISGHKSVSWYQQVLGQGPQFIFQYYEKEERGRGNFPDRFSARQFPNYSSELNVNALLLGDSALYLCASSLPGTGNTGELFFGEGSRLTVL.

The chain joins TRBV29-1 to TRBJ1-1, with D possibly matching TRBD1 (6 bases). The germline V and J ends were trimmed by 7 bases and 1 base, with 16 bases remaining between them. CDR1 is SQVTM and CDR2 is ANQGSEA in the germline V gene. This CDR3 has 14 amino acids. CDR3 DNA sequence: TGCAGCGGATCACAGGGTTCAAGGAACACTGAAGCTTTCTTT. Translation: CSGSQGSRNTEAFF.